These T cell receptor beta chains were read from a single sample in a study of CD8 T cells in ankylosing spondylitis. TCRdb independently ran MiXCR on the 5' RACE reads; one entry per CDR3 protein. The sample has about 700,000 distinct CDR3 sequences; roughly 19% are singletons. Sequencing was performed on blood, either unsorted or a sorted T cell fraction (not recorded which). The source of these receptors is a male donor with ankylosing spondylitis. Each CDR3 is given with its conserved first and last residue. The D gene is left open where the match is weak. Some rows have no size entry. The others give once, few or many, or a class for an expanded clone.

>few|.|TRBJ2-7|TRBV5-5
CASSLADTREQYF
TGTGCCAGCAGCTTGGCCGATACCCGCGAGCAGTACTTC
>.|.|TRBJ2-2|TRBV27
CASSLVAETGELFF
TGTGCCAGCAGTTTAGTCGCCGAAACCGGGGAGCTGTTTTTT
>few|.|TRBJ2-7|TRBV12-5
CASGGMRSSYEQYF
TGTGCTAGTGGTGGGATGAGGAGCTCCTACGAGCAGTACTTC
>few|.|TRBJ2-7|TRBV4-1
CASSQEVQPSYEQYF
TGCGCCAGCAGCCAAGAAGTCCAGCCTTCCTACGAGCAGTACTTC
>.|TRBD2|TRBJ2-7|TRBV7-9
CASSPAGGLEQYF
TGTGCCAGCAGCCCGGCGGGGGGCCTCGAGCAGTACTTC
>.|.|TRBJ2-5|TRBV9
CASSVSKEGTQYF
TGTGCCAGCAGCGTAAGCAAGGAGGGGACCCAGTACTTC
>few|.|TRBJ2-5|TRBV29-1
CSVDLGQTQYF
TGCAGCGTTGACTTAGGGCAGACCCAGTACTTC
>.|TRBD2|TRBJ2-7|TRBV12-3/TRBV12-4
CASSLATSGATYEQYF
TGTGCCAGCAGTTTAGCGACTAGCGGGGCAACCTACGAGCAGTACTTC
>.|.|TRBJ2-5|TRBV29-1
CSVRLTQSQETQYF
TGCAGCGTTAGGTTGACACAGTCCCAAGAGACCCAGTACTTC
>few|.|TRBJ2-2|TRBV7-3
CASSLNSGTVLTGELFF
TGTGCCAGCAGCTTAAATAGCGGGACAGTCCTCACCGGGGAGCTGTTTTTT
>.|TRBD2|TRBJ2-1|TRBV29-1
CSVRLAGNPEQFF
TGCAGCGTTCGACTAGCGGGAAACCCCGAGCAGTTCTTC
>.|.|TRBJ2-1|TRBV2
CASSVQASDYNEQFF
TGTGCCAGCAGTGTACAGGCTAGCGATTACAATGAGCAGTTCTTC
>.|.|TRBJ2-1|TRBV7-3
CASSLMAGVGYNEQFF
TGTGCCAGCAGCTTAATGGCAGGGGTGGGATACAATGAGCAGTTCTTC
>.|.|TRBJ2-5|TRBV7-9
CASSLLGVLTQYF
TGTGCCAGCAGCTTATTGGGGGTTCTGACCCAGTACTTC
>few|.|TRBJ2-3|TRBV29-1
CSVEPPGNTDTQYF
TGCAGCGTTGAACCCCCGGGGAACACAGATACGCAGTATTTT
>.|.|TRBJ1-1|TRBV18
CASLEEGDLNTEAFF
TGTGCCAGCCTCGAGGAGGGGGATCTCAACACTGAAGCTTTCTTT
>many|.|TRBJ2-2|TRBV6-5
CASSRQNGELFF
TGTGCCAGCAGTCGCCAAAACGGGGAGCTGTTTTTT
>.|.|TRBJ1-1|TRBV10-3
CAISIGTEGSEAFF
TGTGCCATCAGTATTGGAACCGAGGGCTCTGAAGCTTTCTTT
>many|TRBD2|TRBJ2-1|TRBV6-4
CASSDEASGSSYNEQFF
TGTGCCAGCAGTGACGAGGCTAGCGGGAGCTCCTACAATGAGCAGTTCTTC
>few|.|TRBJ1-6|TRBV25-1
CASSVTRNSPLHF
TGTGCCAGCAGTGTTACCCGAAATTCACCCCTCCACTTT
>.|.|TRBJ1-5|TRBV6-2/TRBV6-3
CASSYGGYGGNQPQHF
TGTGCCAGCAGTTACGGGGGCTACGGCGGCAATCAGCCCCAGCATTTT
>.|.|TRBJ1-5|TRBV7-2
CASSSTGTGFQPQHF
TGTGCCAGCAGCTCTACAGGGACGGGGTTTCAGCCCCAGCATTTT
>.|.|TRBJ2-7|TRBV7-2
CASSFARSSYEQYF
TGTGCCAGCAGCTTTGCACGGAGCTCCTACGAGCAGTACTTC
>.|.|TRBJ2-2|TRBV6-2/TRBV6-3
CASSRSLSNTGELFF
TGTGCCAGCAGCCGGAGTTTGTCAAACACCGGGGAGCTGTTTTTT
>.|.|TRBJ2-1|TRBV28
CASREDYPSYNEQFF
TGTGCCAGCAGGGAAGACTACCCCTCCTACAATGAGCAGTTCTTC
>few|.|TRBJ2-7|TRBV7-9
CASSRLVSGAYEQYF
TGTGCCAGCAGCCGACTCGTGTCGGGGGCATACGAGCAGTACTTC
>few|TRBD2|TRBJ2-3|TRBV27
CASSNSGASTDTQYF
TGTGCCAGCAGTAATAGCGGGGCTAGCACAGATACGCAGTATTTT
>many|.|TRBJ2-1|TRBV5-1
CASSFMGNEQFF
TGCGCCAGCAGCTTTATGGGCAATGAGCAGTTCTTC
>few|.|TRBJ1-3|TRBV15
CATSPRPDGNTIYF
TGTGCCACCAGCCCTAGACCGGACGGGAACACCATATATTTT
>many|.|TRBJ2-5|TRBV15
CATSRGREGAETQYF
TGTGCCACCAGCAGAGGCCGGGAAGGAGCAGAGACCCAGTACTTC
>.|.|TRBJ2-4|TRBV30
CAWSGATGNIQYF
TGTGCCTGGAGTGGAGCAACAGGGAACATTCAGTACTTC
>few|TRBD1|TRBJ2-7|TRBV25-1
CASSVAGTVREQYF
TGTGCCAGCAGTGTAGCCGGGACAGTCCGCGAGCAGTACTTC
>.|.|TRBJ2-3|TRBV5-1
CASSLPGTLVDTQYF
TGCGCCAGCAGCTTGCCCGGGACTCTAGTCGATACGCAGTATTTT
>.|.|TRBJ1-1|TRBV20-1
CSARAEAFF
TGCAGTGCTAGAGCTGAAGCTTTCTTT
>.|.|TRBJ1-3|TRBV11-2
CASSLDAGSGNTIYF
TGTGCCAGCAGCTTAGATGCGGGTTCTGGAAACACCATATATTTT
>few|.|TRBJ1-1|TRBV12-3/TRBV12-4
CASKAGLNTEAFF
TGTGCCAGCAAGGCAGGGTTGAACACTGAAGCTTTCTTT
>few|.|TRBJ1-1|TRBV9
CASSDGPNTEAFF
TGTGCCAGCAGCGACGGACCAAACACTGAAGCTTTCTTT
>many|.|TRBJ1-2|TRBV5-1
CASSFDSYGYTF
TGCGCCAGCAGCTTTGACAGTTATGGCTACACCTTC
>.|TRBD2|TRBJ2-2|TRBV29-1
CSVVWSGRTNTGELFF
TGCAGCGTTGTATGGAGCGGGAGGACGAACACCGGGGAGCTGTTTTTT
>few|.|TRBJ1-2|TRBV5-1
CASSFEGVDGYTF
TGCGCCAGCAGCTTTGAGGGAGTGGATGGCTACACCTTC
>.|.|TRBJ2-1|TRBV9
CASSVEGDSYNEQFF
TGTGCCAGCAGCGTAGAGGGTGACAGTTACAATGAGCAGTTCTTC
>few|.|TRBJ2-1|TRBV4-1
CASSPDSPFYNEQFF
TGCGCCAGCAGCCCGGATAGCCCCTTCTATAATGAGCAGTTCTTC
>few|.|TRBJ2-2|TRBV5-1
CASVLWTGELFF
TGCGCCAGCGTCTTGTGGACCGGGGAGCTGTTTTTT
>few|.|TRBJ2-5|TRBV6-1
CASSRWGQSRGETQYF
TGTGCCAGCAGCAGATGGGGGCAGAGTAGGGGCGAGACCCAGTACTTC
>few|TRBD2|TRBJ2-5|TRBV5-1
CASSLHRTSGRDQETQYF
TGCGCCAGCAGCCTCCATAGGACTAGCGGGAGGGACCAAGAGACCCAGTACTTC
>.|.|TRBJ1-5|TRBV10-3
CAISEFDSNQPQHF
TGTGCCATCAGTGAGTTCGACAGTAATCAGCCCCAGCATTTT
>.|.|TRBJ1-2|TRBV12-3/TRBV12-4
CASTQRTYGYTF
TGTGCCAGCACCCAACGCACCTATGGCTACACCTTC
>few|TRBD1|TRBJ1-4|TRBV6-1
CASSGDSHREKLFF
TGTGCCAGCAGTGGGGACAGCCATAGGGAAAAACTGTTTTTT